Presented here are 8 T cell receptor beta chains from one specimen sequenced in a study of cytomegalovirus exposure and HLA in healthy donors. PCR was performed using 60 Vbeta and 13 Jbeta primers. Produced via immunoSEQ multiplex PCR; TCRdb's table is partial and in-frame only. The sample has 250,000 to 350,000 clones, 70% to 90% seen once; the top ten hold roughly 2.3%. The material sequenced was PBMCs. These receptor sequences come from a woman aged 18-29 years in good health and CMV-seronegative.

The chain combines TRBV10-3 with TRBJ2-7; 11 bases are shared with TRBD2. The CDR3 loop spans 14 amino acids. Germline values: CDR1 ENHRY, CDR2 SYGVKD. Unmatched junction bases numbered 8, after V lost 11 bases and J lost 2 bases. The CDR3 DNA reads TGTGCCTCGACCGGGACTAGCGGTCCCTACGAGCAGTACTTC. This sequence encodes CASTGTSGPYEQYF.

This chain connects TRBV6-1 to TRBJ2-1; no clear D. Deletions cut 3 bases from V and 4 bases from J, with 7 bases between. Germline values: CDR1 MNHNS, CDR2 SASEGT. The CDR3 is made up of 13 amino acids. The CDR3: CASSEAIYNEQFF. In DNA, the CDR3 is TGTGCCAGCAGTGAGGCAATATACAATGAGCAGTTCTTC.

This chain links TRBV7-2 with TRBJ2-7, with D uncertain. CDR3 size: 11 residues. Germline loops: CDR1 SGHTA, CDR2 FQGNSA. V was pared by 3 bases and J by 3 bases, with 3 bases between. The CDR3 loop reads CASSFHYEQYF. CDR3 coding DNA: TGTGCCAGCAGCTTCCACTACGAGCAGTACTTC.

The V and J genes are TRBV7-6 and TRBJ2-3; D not certain. CDR1 is SGHVS, CDR2 FNYEAQ, per germline. CDR3 length: 13 residues. V was trimmed by 5 bases and J by 6 bases, leaving 12 bases between them. The CDR3: CASSRSIGDTQYF. The CDR3 nucleotides are TGTGCCAGCAGCCGATCCATCGGGGATACGCAGTATTTT.

This clone appeared a single time. J is TRBJ1-6 and V is TRBV5-1, with a tentative D call TRBD1 (5 bases). The germline V gene encodes CDR1 SGHRS and CDR2 YFSETQ. V shed 1 base and J shed 4 bases, with 9 bases lying between them. The CDR3 extends over 15 amino acids. The CDR3 loop is CASSLPTEYNSPLHF. The CDR3 bases are TGCGCCAGCAGCTTGCCGACAGAGTATAATTCACCCCTCCACTTT.

The gene calls are TRBV2 and TRBJ2-5; D call uncertain. The CDR3 runs to 9 residues. Germline V lookup: CDR1 SNHLY, CDR2 FYNNEI. Trimming pared 7 bases from V and 9 bases from J, leaving 6 bases between. The CDR3 sequence is CASTPPQYF. CDR3 DNA: TGTGCCAGCACCCCTCCCCAGTACTTC.

CDR3 region: CATSRDYGEGPNQPQHF. The CDR3 DNA sequence: TGTGCCACCAGCAGAGATTACGGGGAAGGGCCCAATCAGCCCCAGCATTTT. This chain uses TRBV15 with TRBJ1-5, with D unclear. Trimming pared 0 bases from V and 3 bases from J, leaving 15 bases between. The length of the CDR3 is 17 residues. In germline, CDR1 is LNHNV, CDR2 YYDKDF (reference sequence).

This sequence joins TRBV5-6 and TRBJ2-7, with D unresolved. Germline CDR1 and CDR2: SGHDT and YYEEEE. The V gene lost 1 base and the J gene lost 2 bases, with 10 bases spanning the gap. This CDR3 comprises 14 residues. The CDR3 protein is CASSLWPKTYEQYF. Written as DNA, the CDR3 is TGTGCCAGCAGCTTGTGGCCGAAGACCTACGAGCAGTACTTC. Looking up the rest from reference TRBV5-6 and TRBJ2-7 gives the full variable domain: DAGVTQSPTHLIKTRGQQVTLRCSPKSGHDTVSWYQQALGQGPQFIFQYYEEEERQRGNFPDRFSGHQFPNYSSELNVNALLLGDSALYLCASSLWPKTYEQYFGPGTRLTVT.